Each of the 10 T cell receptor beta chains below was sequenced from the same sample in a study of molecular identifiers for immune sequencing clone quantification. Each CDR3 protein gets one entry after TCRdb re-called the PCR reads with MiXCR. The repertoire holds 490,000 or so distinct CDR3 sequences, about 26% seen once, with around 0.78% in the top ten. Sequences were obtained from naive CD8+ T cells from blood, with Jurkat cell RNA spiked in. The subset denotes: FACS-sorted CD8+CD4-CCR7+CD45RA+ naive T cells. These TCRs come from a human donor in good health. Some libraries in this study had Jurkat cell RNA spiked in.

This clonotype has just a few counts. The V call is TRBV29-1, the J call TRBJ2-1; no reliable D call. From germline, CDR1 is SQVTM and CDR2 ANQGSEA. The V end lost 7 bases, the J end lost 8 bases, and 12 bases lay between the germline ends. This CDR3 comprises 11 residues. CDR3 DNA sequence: TGCAGCGGGGTAGTCAGCGATGAGCAGTTCTTC. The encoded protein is CSGVVSDEQFF.

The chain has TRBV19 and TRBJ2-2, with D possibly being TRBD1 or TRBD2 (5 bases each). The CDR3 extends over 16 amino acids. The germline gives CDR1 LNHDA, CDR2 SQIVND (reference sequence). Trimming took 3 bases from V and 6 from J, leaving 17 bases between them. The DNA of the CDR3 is TGTGCCAGTAGTATTGGGCAGGGTCGGGACGCCGGGGAGCTGTTTTTT. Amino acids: CASSIGQGRDAGELFF.

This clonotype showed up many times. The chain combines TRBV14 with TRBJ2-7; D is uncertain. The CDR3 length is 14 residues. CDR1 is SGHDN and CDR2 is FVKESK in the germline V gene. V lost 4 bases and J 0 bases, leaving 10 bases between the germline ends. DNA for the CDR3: TGTGCCAGCAGCCCCACGGCGAGCTCCTACGAGCAGTACTTC. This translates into CASSPTASSYEQYF.

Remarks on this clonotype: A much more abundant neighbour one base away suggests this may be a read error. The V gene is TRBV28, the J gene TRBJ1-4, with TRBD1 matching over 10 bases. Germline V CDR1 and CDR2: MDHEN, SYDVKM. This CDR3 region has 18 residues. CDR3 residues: CASSLLLFGGTGEENLFF. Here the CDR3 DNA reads TGTGCCAGCAGTTTATTACTTTTTGGCGGGACAGGGGAAGAAAACCTGTTTTTT.

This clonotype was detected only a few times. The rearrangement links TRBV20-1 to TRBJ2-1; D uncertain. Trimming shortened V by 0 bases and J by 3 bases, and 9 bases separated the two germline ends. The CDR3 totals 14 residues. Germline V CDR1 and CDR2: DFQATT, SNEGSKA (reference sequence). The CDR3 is CSARDRADYNEQFF. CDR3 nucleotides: TGCAGTGCTAGAGATCGGGCAGACTACAATGAGCAGTTCTTC.

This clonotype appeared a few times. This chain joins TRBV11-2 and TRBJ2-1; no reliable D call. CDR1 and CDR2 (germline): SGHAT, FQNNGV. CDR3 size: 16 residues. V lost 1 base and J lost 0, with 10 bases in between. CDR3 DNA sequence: TGTGCCAGCAGCTTAGCAGAGTTTAGCTCCTACAATGAGCAGTTCTTC. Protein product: CASSLAEFSSYNEQFF.

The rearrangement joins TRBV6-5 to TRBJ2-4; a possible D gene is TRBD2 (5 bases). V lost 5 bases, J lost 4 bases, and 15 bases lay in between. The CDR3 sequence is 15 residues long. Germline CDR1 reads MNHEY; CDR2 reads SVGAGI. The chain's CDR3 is CASSLLAGGKNIQYF. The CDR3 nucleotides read TGTGCCAGCAGTCTCTTGGCAGGCGGGAAAAACATTCAGTACTTC.

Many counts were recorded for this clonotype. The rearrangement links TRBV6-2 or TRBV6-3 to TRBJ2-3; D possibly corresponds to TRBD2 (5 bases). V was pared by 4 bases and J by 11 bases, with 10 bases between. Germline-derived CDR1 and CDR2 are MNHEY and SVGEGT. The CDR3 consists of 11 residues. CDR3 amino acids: CASSLSGMQYF. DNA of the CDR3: TGTGCCAGCAGTTTGTCGGGAATGCAGTATTTT.

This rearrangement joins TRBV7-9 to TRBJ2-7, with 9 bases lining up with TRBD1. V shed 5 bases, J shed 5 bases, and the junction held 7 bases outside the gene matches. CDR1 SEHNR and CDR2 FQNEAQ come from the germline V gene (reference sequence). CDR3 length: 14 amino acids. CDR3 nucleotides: TGTGCCAGCAGCGCTCCGGACAGGGGTGACGAGCAGTACTTC. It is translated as CASSAPDRGDEQYF.

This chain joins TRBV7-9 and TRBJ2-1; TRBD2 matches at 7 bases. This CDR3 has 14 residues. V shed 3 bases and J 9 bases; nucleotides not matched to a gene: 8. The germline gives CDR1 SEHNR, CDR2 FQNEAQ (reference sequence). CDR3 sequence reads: CASSFVAGAGEQFF. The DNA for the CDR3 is TGTGCCAGCAGCTTTGTGGCGGGAGCAGGTGAGCAGTTCTTC.